This TCR beta chain came from a study of lymphopenia after photon versus proton radiotherapy. Sequencing was performed with immunoSEQ multiplex PCR; in TCRdb, only in-frame clones are kept and a portion is missing. The table has some 70,000 clones, around 87% seen once. The ends lost 5 bases at V and 8 bases at J; junction bases unmatched: 3. The CDR3 consists of 12 residues. Germline values: CDR1 SQVTM, CDR2 ANQGSEA. Study-level points and caveats: Post-nadir diversity loss with photons came from oligoclonal expansion, particularly CD8+ Temra cells. Relative stability marked proton patients; photon patients lost diversity and naive cells. Only patients who died were analyzed for survival; proton advantage is unproven.

As concerns this clone: The antigen remains undetermined.

V gene TRBV29-1 combines with J gene TRBJ2-2, with 9 bases fitting TRBD2. Sequenced here: peripheral blood, sampled from a patient treated with proton-based radiotherapy. The source of this sequence is a man older than 75 with esophageal cancer. In DNA, the CDR3 is TGCAGCGTTCGGCTAGCGGGAGGGGAGCTGTTTTTT. Translated, it gives CSVRLAGGELFF.